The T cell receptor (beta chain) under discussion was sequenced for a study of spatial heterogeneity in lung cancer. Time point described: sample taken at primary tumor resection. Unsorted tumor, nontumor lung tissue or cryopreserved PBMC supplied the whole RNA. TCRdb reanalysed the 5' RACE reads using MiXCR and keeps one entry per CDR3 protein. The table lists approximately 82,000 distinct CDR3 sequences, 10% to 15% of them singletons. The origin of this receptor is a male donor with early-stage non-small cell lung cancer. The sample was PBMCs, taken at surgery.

The CDR3 sequence is CSVWDLGAEAFF. In DNA, the CDR3 is TGCAGCGTATGGGACCTCGGGGCTGAAGCTTTCTTT. This sequence joins TRBV29-1 and TRBJ1-1; D might be TRBD1 (5 bases). The CDR3 covers 12 residues. The germline gives CDR1 SQVTM, CDR2 ANQGSEA. Deletions cut 6 bases from V and 6 bases from J, with 14 bases between. The whole variable domain, filled in from reference TRBV29-1 and TRBJ1-1, reads SAVISQKPSRDICQRGTSLTIQCQVDSQVTMMFWYRQQPGQSLTLIATANQGSEATYESGFVIDKFPISRPNLTFSTLTVSNMSPEDSSIYLCSVWDLGAEAFFGQGTRLTVV.